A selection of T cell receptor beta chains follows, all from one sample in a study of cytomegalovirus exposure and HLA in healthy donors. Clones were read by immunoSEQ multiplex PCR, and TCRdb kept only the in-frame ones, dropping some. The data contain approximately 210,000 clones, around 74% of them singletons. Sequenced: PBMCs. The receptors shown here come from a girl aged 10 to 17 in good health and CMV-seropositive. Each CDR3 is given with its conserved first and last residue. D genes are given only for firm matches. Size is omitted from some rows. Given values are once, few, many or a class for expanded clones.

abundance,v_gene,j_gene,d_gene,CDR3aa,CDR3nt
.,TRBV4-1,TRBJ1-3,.,CASSPPQGSSGNTIYF,TGCGCCAGCAGCCCCCCTCAGGGGAGCTCTGGAAACACCATATATTTT
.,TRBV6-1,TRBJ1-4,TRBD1,CASREVGTANEKLFF,TGTGCCAGCCGTGAAGTTGGGACAGCGAATGAAAAACTGTTTTTT
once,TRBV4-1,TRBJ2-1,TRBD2,CASSQGLGLAGGYNEQFF,TGCGCCAGCAGCCAAGGTCTAGGACTAGCGGGGGGCTACAATGAGCAGTTCTTC
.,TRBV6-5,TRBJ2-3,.,CASSYFGSDTQYF,TGTGCCAGCAGTTATTTCGGGTCGGATACGCAGTATTTT
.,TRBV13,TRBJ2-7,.,CASRAGISYGAQQYF,TGTGCCAGCAGGGCCGGCATATCCTACGGAGCCCAGCAGTACTTC
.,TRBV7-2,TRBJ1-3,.,CASSPEGVVSGNTIYF,TGTGCCAGCAGCCCCGAGGGGGTAGTGTCTGGAAACACCATATATTTT
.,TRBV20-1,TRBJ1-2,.,CSAYRGYGYTF,TGCAGTGCCTATCGGGGGTATGGCTACACCTTC
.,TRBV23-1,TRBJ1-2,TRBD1,CASSQSRTGGGYGYTF,TGCGCCAGCAGTCAATCCCGGACAGGGGGCGGCTATGGCTACACCTTC
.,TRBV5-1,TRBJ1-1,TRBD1,CASLKGDRQLMNTEAFF,TGCGCCAGCTTAAAAGGGGACAGGCAGCTCATGAACACTGAAGCTTTCTTT
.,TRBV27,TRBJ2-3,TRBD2,CASSFLAGGTNTQYF,TGTGCCAGCAGTTTTCTTGCGGGGGGTACAAATACGCAGTATTTT
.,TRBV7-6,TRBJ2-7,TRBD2,CASSLGAGEAYEQYF,TGTGCCAGCAGCTTAGGAGCGGGGGAAGCCTACGAGCAGTACTTC
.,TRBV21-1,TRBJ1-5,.,CASSKVPPGDQPQHF,TGTGCCAGCAGCAAAGTACCTCCGGGGGATCAGCCCCAGCATTTT
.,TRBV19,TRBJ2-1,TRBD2,CASSISGRQFF,TGTGCCAGTAGTATCAGCGGGAGGCAGTTCTTC
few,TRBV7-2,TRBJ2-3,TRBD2,CASSPLAGSTDTQYF,TGTGCCAGCAGCCCACTAGCGGGGAGCACAGATACGCAGTATTTT
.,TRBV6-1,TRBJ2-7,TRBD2,CASMGGSFSYEQYF,TGTGCCAGCATGGGGGGGTCATTCTCCTACGAGCAGTACTTC
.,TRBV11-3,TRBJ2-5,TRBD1,CASSPFDRVQETQYF,TGTGCCAGCAGCCCATTCGACAGGGTCCAAGAGACCCAGTACTTC
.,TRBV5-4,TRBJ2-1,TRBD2,CASTPPGGGIPRSYNEQFF,TGTGCCAGCACCCCCCCGGGCGGGGGGATCCCCCGATCCTACAATGAGCAGTTCTTC
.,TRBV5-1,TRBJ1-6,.,CASSLDSSYNSPLHF,TGCGCCAGCAGCTTGGACAGCTCCTATAATTCACCCCTCCACTTT
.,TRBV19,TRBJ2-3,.,CASRKGGSTDTQYF,TGTGCCAGTAGGAAGGGGGGGAGCACAGATACGCAGTATTTT
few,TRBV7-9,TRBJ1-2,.,CASNLLAGYTF,TGTGCCAGCAACCTACTTGCTGGCTACACCTTC
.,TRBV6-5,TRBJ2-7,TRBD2,CASSYGIAGGPSEQYF,TGTGCCAGCAGTTACGGTATAGCGGGGGGGCCTTCCGAGCAGTACTTC
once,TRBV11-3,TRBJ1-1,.,CASSWGLGTEAFF,TGTGCCAGCAGCTGGGGGCTGGGCACTGAAGCTTTCTTT
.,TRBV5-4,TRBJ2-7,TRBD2,CASSAKLAGGPYEQYF,TGTGCCAGCAGCGCGAAACTAGCGGGGGGGCCCTACGAGCAGTACTTC
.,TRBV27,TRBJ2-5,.,CASRPQGRQETQYF,TGTGCCAGCAGGCCACAGGGGAGGCAAGAGACCCAGTACTTC
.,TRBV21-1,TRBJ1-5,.,CASSKDHPGGCGQPQHF,TGTGCCAGCAGCAAAGACCATCCCGGGGGGTGCGGCCAGCCCCAGCATTTT
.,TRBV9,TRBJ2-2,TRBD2,CASSTQLAGVNTGELFF,TGTGCCAGCAGCACTCAACTAGCGGGGGTCAACACCGGGGAGCTGTTTTTT
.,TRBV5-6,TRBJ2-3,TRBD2,CASSPISGGLWNTQYF,TGTGCCAGCAGCCCTATATCGGGGGGGCTTTGGAATACGCAGTATTTT
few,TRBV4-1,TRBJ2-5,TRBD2,CASSQPGRGEPKYF,TGCGCCAGCAGCCAACCAGGTCGGGGGGAACCAAAGTACTTC
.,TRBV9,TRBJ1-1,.,CASSVGGQNTEAFF,TGTGCCAGCAGCGTAGGGGGGCAAAACACTGAAGCTTTCTTT
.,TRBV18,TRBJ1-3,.,CASSPIGDPFSGNTIYF,TGTGCCAGCTCACCAATAGGAGATCCCTTCTCAGGAAACACCATATATTTT
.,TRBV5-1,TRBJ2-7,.,CASSLRQTYEQYF,TGCGCCAGCAGCTTAAGACAAACCTACGAGCAGTACTTC
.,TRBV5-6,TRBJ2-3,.,CASRLAGQGTQYF,TGTGCCAGCCGCCTAGCCGGGCAAGGTACGCAGTATTTT
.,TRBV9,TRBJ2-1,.,CASSLGSKQFF,TGTGCCAGCAGCCTCGGTTCTAAGCAGTTCTTC
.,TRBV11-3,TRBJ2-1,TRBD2,CASSPSGGAFGNEQFF,TGTGCCAGCAGCCCGAGCGGGGGGGCATTTGGCAATGAGCAGTTCTTC
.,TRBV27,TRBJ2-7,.,CASSFHPTGTPYSYEQYF,TGTGCCAGCAGTTTCCATCCTACAGGGACACCTTACTCCTACGAGCAGTACTTC
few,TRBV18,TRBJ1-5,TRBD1,CASSPGTGQRDQPQHF,TGTGCCAGCTCACCCGGGACAGGGCAACGGGATCAGCCCCAGCATTTT
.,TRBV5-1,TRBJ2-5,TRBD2,CASSLRTGGWETQYF,TGCGCCAGCAGCTTGCGAACGGGGGGGTGGGAGACCCAGTACTTC
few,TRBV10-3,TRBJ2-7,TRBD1,CAISESKRGPDEQYF,TGTGCCATCAGTGAGTCGAAAAGGGGGCCCGACGAGCAGTACTTC
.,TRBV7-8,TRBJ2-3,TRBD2,CASSDGLASSTDTQYF,TGTGCCAGCAGCGACGGACTAGCGAGTAGCACAGATACGCAGTATTTT
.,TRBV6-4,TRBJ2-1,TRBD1,CASSLAGGIYNEQFF,TGTGCCAGCAGTCTAGCAGGGGGCATTTACAATGAGCAGTTCTTC
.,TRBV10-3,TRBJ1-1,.,CAISEARDTEAFF,TGTGCCATCAGTGAGGCCCGGGACACTGAAGCTTTCTTT
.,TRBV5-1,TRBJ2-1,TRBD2,CASRITGTSENEQFF,TGCGCCAGCAGGATTACCGGGACTAGTGAAAATGAGCAGTTCTTC
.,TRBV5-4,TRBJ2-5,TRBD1,CASSLPGQGIGETQYF,TGTGCCAGCAGCTTGCCGGGACAGGGTATCGGAGAGACCCAGTACTTC
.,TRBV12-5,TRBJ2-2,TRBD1,CASGLGQGSTGELFF,TGTGCTAGTGGCCTGGGACAGGGGTCCACCGGGGAGCTGTTTTTT
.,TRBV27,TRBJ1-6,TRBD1,CASSARGQNNSPLHF,TGTGCCAGCAGTGCGAGGGGGCAGAATAATTCACCCCTCCACTTT
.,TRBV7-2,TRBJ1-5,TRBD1,CASSLGDRTNQPQHF,TGTGCCAGCAGCTTAGGGGACAGGACTAATCAGCCCCAGCATTTT
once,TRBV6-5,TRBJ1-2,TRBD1,CASSQGANGYTF,TGTGCCAGCAGCCAGGGGGCCAATGGCTACACCTTC
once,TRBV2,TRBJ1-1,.,CASRSNTEAFF,TGTGCCAGCAGGAGCAACACTGAAGCTTTCTTT
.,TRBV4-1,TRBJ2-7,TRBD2,CASSQVTGTSGFSYEQYF,TGCGCCAGCAGCCAAGTTACCGGGACTAGCGGCTTTTCCTACGAGCAGTACTTC
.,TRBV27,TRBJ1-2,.,CASSLTTGANYGYTF,TGTGCCAGCAGTCTAACGACAGGAGCTAACTATGGCTACACCTTC
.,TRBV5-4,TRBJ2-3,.,CASSSSLAGRDTQYF,.
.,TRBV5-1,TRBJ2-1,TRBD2,CASRPNSGGAINEQFF,TGCGCCAGCAGACCCAACAGCGGGGGGGCCATTAATGAGCAGTTCTTC
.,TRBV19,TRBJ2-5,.,CASSSNSQETQYF,TGTGCCAGTAGTAGCAACAGCCAAGAGACCCAGTACTTC
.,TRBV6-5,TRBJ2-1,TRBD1,CASGGQGHNEQFF,TGTGCCAGCGGGGGACAGGGCCACAATGAGCAGTTCTTC
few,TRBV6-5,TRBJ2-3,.,CASSYLGASTDTQYF,TGTGCCAGCAGTTACCTCGGTGCTAGCACAGATACGCAGTATTTT
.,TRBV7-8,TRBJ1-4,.,CASSFRGGPDEKLFF,TGTGCCAGCAGCTTCCGGGGGGGGCCGGATGAAAAACTGTTTTTT
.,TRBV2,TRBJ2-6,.,CASSDTRSRATGANVLTF,TGTGCCAGCAGTGATACGAGGTCCAGGGCCACTGGGGCCAACGTCCTGACTTTC
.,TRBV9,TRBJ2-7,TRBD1,CASSPPGQGAGGVHEQYF,TGTGCCAGCAGCCCACCGGGACAGGGGGCGGGTGGCGTCCACGAGCAGTACTTC
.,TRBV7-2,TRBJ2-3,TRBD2,CASSLEGPGGLLGTQYF,TGTGCCAGCAGCTTAGAGGGGCCGGGGGGGCTATTAGGTACGCAGTATTTT
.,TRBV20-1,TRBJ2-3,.,CSASPRDTQYF,TGCAGTGCTAGCCCTAGGGATACGCAGTATTTT